Following are 15 T cell receptor beta chains from one sample sequenced in a study of Ad26.COV2.S vaccination and SARS-CoV-2 variants. The sample's treatment: some 20 received Ad26.COV2.S at low or high dose, single or two shots; 5 received placebo; per-sample allocation not given. At day 63 after the first vaccine or placebo injection, samples were drawn. Some clones are missing from TCRdb's copy, which holds only in-frame ones; the method was immunoSEQ multiplex PCR. The data show a few hundred thousand clones, with about 93% seen just once and 10% to 15% held by the top ten. The input for sequencing was peripheral blood, taken in a trial of Ad26.COV2.S vaccine versus placebo. The receptors stem from a person between 18 and 59 years old who received the Ad26.COV2.S COVID-19 vaccine or a placebo.

On this clone: The sample has other DNA sequences that encode this CDR3 too. The chain carries TRBV18 and TRBJ2-2; perhaps TRBD2 as D (5 bases). The CDR3 has 14 amino acids. Trimming took 2 bases from V and 3 from J, leaving 7 bases between them. CDR1 and CDR2 (germline): KGHSH, LQKENI. The CDR3 reads CASSPGLDTGELFF. CDR3 nucleotides: TGTGCCAGCTCACCAGGACTCGACACCGGGGAGCTGTTTTTT.

The genes are TRBV28 and TRBJ1-5; TRBD1 matches 9 bases. V dropped 9 bases and J dropped 2; count of bases not matched to a gene: 11. The CDR3 totals 16 residues. Germline CDR1 reads MDHEN; CDR2 reads SYDVKM. As DNA, the CDR3 is TGTGCCAGTTCGGACAGGGGAAAGGGGGGCAATCAGCCCCAGCATTTT. Protein: CASSDRGKGGNQPQHF. The full variable domain, with the rest looked up from reference TRBV28 and TRBJ1-5, is DVKVTQSSRYLVKRTGEKVFLECVQDMDHENMFWYRQDPGLGLRLIYFSYDVKMKEKGDIPEGYSVSREKKERFSLILESASTNQTSMYLCASSDRGKGGNQPQHFGDGTRLSIL.

This clone has a single count. This chain links TRBV4-3 with TRBJ2-7, with D maybe TRBD1 (6 bases). The CDR3 spans 15 residues. Looked up from germline, CDR1 is LGHNA and CDR2 is YSLEER. V gave up 6 bases and J gave up 3 bases, with 18 bases separating them. For the CDR3, the DNA is TGCGCCAGCAGTCAGGGGAAGGGGCCTAGCTACGAGCAGTACTTC. Amino acids: CASSQGKGPSYEQYF.

The chain joins TRBV29-1 to TRBJ2-2; possible D gene TRBD2, 5 bases. This CDR3 has 12 residues. Germline V gene lookup returns CDR1 SQVTM and CDR2 ANQGSEA. Trimming removed 2 bases at V and 5 bases at J, with 6 bases between. The CDR3 reads CSVERETGELFF. DNA for the CDR3: TGCAGCGTTGAAAGGGAGACCGGGGAGCTGTTTTTT.

This chain joins TRBV15 and TRBJ2-7, with 9 bases lining up with TRBD2. V trimming: 4 bases; J trimming: 3 bases; junction bases outside the gene matches: 7. Germline CDR1 and CDR2: LNHNV and YYDKDF (reference sequence). The length of the CDR3 is 15 residues. CDR3 coding DNA: TGTGCCACCAGCATGCTAGCGGGAAAAAGCTACGAGCAGTACTTC. Amino acids: CATSMLAGKSYEQYF.

The chain couples TRBV2 to TRBJ2-7, with D unresolved. V gave up 3 bases and J gave up 2 bases, with 8 bases separating them. The CDR3 runs 13 residues. Germline CDR1 SNHLY, CDR2 FYNNEI. This chain's CDR3 is CASSDYYAYEQYF. The CDR3 DNA reads as TGTGCCAGCAGTGATTACTACGCCTACGAGCAGTACTTC.

The chain has TRBV11-2 and TRBJ1-1, with TRBD1 matching over 9 bases. The germline CDR1 and CDR2 sequences are SGHAT and FQNNGV. The J segment lost 1 base and the V segment lost 1 base, leaving 1 base of the junction unmatched. This CDR3 is 15 amino acids long. The CDR3 here is CASSLGQGGNTEAFF. In nucleotides, the CDR3 is TGTGCCAGCAGCTTAGGACAGGGGGGGAACACTGAAGCTTTCTTT.

This clone occurred a few times. The rearrangement uses TRBV7-9 and TRBJ2-7; 13 bases are a match to TRBD2. Trimming removed 1 base from V and 3 bases from J; junction bases left unmatched: 6. Germline V gene lookup returns CDR1 SEHNR and CDR2 FQNEAQ (reference sequence). The CDR3 is 17 residues long. In nucleotides, the CDR3 is TGTGCCAGCAGCTTAGGGGGGACTAGCGGGACTCTCTACGAGCAGTACTTC. This translates into CASSLGGTSGTLYEQYF.

The rearrangement uses TRBV7-3 and TRBJ2-3; 7 bases are a match to TRBD2. This CDR3 has 12 amino acids. V was pared by 4 bases and J by 5 bases, with 0 bases of the junction left unmatched. Germline loops: CDR1 SGHTA, CDR2 FQGTGA. CDR3 nucleotides: TGTGCCAGCAGCTCGGGAGGAGATACGCAGTATTTT. Encoded protein: CASSSGGDTQYF.

V gene TRBV7-9 combines with J gene TRBJ2-5; TRBD2 is a possible D gene (10 bases). CDR3 length: 17 amino acids. The ends were cut back, 2 bases at V and 5 bases at J, with 21 bases in the middle. Germline CDR1 is SEHNR and CDR2 is FQNEAQ (reference sequence). In DNA, the CDR3 is TGTGCCAGCAGCTTAAAACTAGCGGGGACAGGGATGGAGACCCAGTACTTC. Protein sequence: CASSLKLAGTGMETQYF.

V gene TRBV9 combines with J gene TRBJ2-6; a possible D gene is TRBD1 (6 bases). The CDR3 runs to 16 residues. V dropped 3 bases and J dropped 2 bases, with 12 bases sitting between them. Per germline, CDR1 SGDLS and CDR2 YYNGEE. The CDR3 DNA sequence: TGTGCCAGCAGCGCCTCTAACAGGGCTGGGGCCAACGTCCTGACTTTC. It translates to CASSASNRAGANVLTF. Filled out from reference TRBV9 and TRBJ2-6, the complete variable domain reads DSGVTQTPKHLITATGQRVTLRCSPRSGDLSVYWYQQSLDQGLQFLIQYYNGEERAKGNILERFSAQQFPDLHSELNLSSLELGDSALYFCASSASNRAGANVLTFGAGSRLTVL.

CDR3 DNA sequence: TGTGCCAGCAGCGAAAGGGCCCCCTCTAGCGGGAGGGGCGGGGAGCTGTTTTTT. This encodes CASSERAPSSGRGGELFF. The chain has TRBV7-9 and TRBJ2-2; TRBD2 matches at 12 bases. The CDR3 extends over 18 amino acids. Germline V lookup: CDR1 SEHNR, CDR2 FQNEAQ (reference sequence). J lost 7 bases, V lost 5 bases, and 14 bases had no gene match.

V usage is TRBV27 and J usage is TRBJ1-6; the match to TRBD1 covers 11 bases. After removal of 6 bases from V and 0 bases from J, the junction contained 7 bases not matched to a gene. The germline V gene encodes CDR1 MNHEY and CDR2 SMNVEV (reference sequence). The CDR3 sequence is 18 residues long. CDR3 sequence: CASSSGQGAPSYNSPLHF. CDR3 sequence (DNA): TGTGCCAGCAGCTCTGGACAGGGGGCGCCCTCCTATAATTCACCCCTCCACTTT.

The rearrangement joins TRBV24-1 to TRBJ1-2; 8 nucleotides agree with TRBD1. The length of the CDR3 is 15 residues. The germline V gene encodes CDR1 KGHDR and CDR2 SFDVKD. With V trimmed by 2 bases and J by 6 bases, 7 bases remained unmatched. This CDR3 reads CATSDSKTGVNGYTF. The CDR3 nucleotides are TGTGCCACCAGTGATTCAAAGACAGGGGTGAATGGCTACACCTTC.

V and J are TRBV9 and TRBJ2-7; 7 bases are shared with TRBD1. The CDR3 is made up of 14 amino acids. Looked up from germline, CDR1 is SGDLS and CDR2 is YYNGEE. V lost 4 bases, J lost 4 bases, and 8 bases stayed unmatched. This CDR3 reads CASSPPGTAYEQYF. The DNA of the CDR3 is TGTGCCAGCAGCCCACCCGGGACAGCTTACGAGCAGTACTTC.